What follows are 21 T cell receptor beta chains derived from one specimen sequenced in a study of shared clonotypes between healthy human individuals. TCRdb's table, derived via immunoSEQ multiplex PCR, lists solely in-frame clones and lacks some. The profile shows a few million clones, around nine tenths of them singletons. What was sequenced was naive CD4+ T cells sorted from blood. Indicated subset: CD45RA+ positively selected. Every receptor here comes from a man younger than 35 in good health.

This rearrangement joins TRBV5-4 to TRBJ2-7; D not certain. The CDR3 consists of 14 residues. The germline V gene has CDR1 SGHNT and CDR2 YYREEE (reference sequence). V lost 1 base and J lost 5, with 13 bases in between. CDR3 bases: TGTGCCAGCAGCTTGAAGGGAAGTAGGGACGAGCAGTACTTC. It is translated as CASSLKGSRDEQYF.

This chain links TRBV7-2 with TRBJ1-3; D possibly corresponds to TRBD1 (5 bases). Germline CDR1 reads SGHTA; CDR2 reads FQGNSA. This CDR3 spans 16 amino acids. The V end lost 3 bases, the J end lost 1 base, and 13 bases lay between the germline ends. The DNA of the CDR3 is TGTGCCAGCAGCTTTGGGGGGGGATTATCTGGAAACACCATATATTTT. It specifies CASSFGGGLSGNTIYF.

This chain joins TRBV6-5 and TRBJ1-3; D remains ambiguous. Germline V gene lookup returns CDR1 MNHEY and CDR2 SVGAGI. V was clipped by 7 bases and J by 2 bases, with 12 bases between them. This CDR3 is 14 amino acids long. CDR3 region: CASTRPGAGNTIYF. The CDR3, as DNA: TGTGCCAGCACCAGGCCAGGAGCTGGAAACACCATATATTTT.

The genes are TRBV10-3 and TRBJ1-4; 7 nucleotides match TRBD1. With V trimmed by 4 bases and J by 8 bases, 10 bases remained unmatched. Per the germline V gene, CDR1 is ENHRY and CDR2 is SYGVKD. The CDR3 has 15 residues. CDR3 loop: CAISAGTAVQEKLFF. CDR3 bases: TGTGCCATCAGTGCCGGGACAGCCGTGCAGGAAAAACTGTTTTTT.

The gene calls are TRBV6-5 and TRBJ2-5; the D is unclear. The better agreement between TRBJ2-7 and the DNA end casts doubt on the J call. Germline CDR1 and CDR2: MNHEY and SVGAGI. This CDR3 is 12 amino acids long. In nucleotides, the CDR3 is TGTGCCAGTACCGGGCAGTCCTACGAGCAGTACTTC. As protein: CASTGQSYEQYF.

On this clone: The junction differs from germline at one of its ends, possibly a read error. The genes are TRBV7-7 and TRBJ2-1; D is perhaps TRBD2 (7 bases). This CDR3 region has 15 residues. The germline V gene encodes CDR1 SSHAT and CDR2 FNYEAQ (reference sequence). Written as DNA, the CDR3 is TGTGCTAGCAGCTTAGTCGCGGGGGCTTACGATGAGCAGTTCTTC. Protein: CASSLVAGAYDEQFF. Full variable domain (outside the CDR3, taken from reference TRBV7-7 and TRBJ2-1): GAGVSQSPRYKVTKRGQDVTLRCDPISSHATLYWYQQALGQGPEFLTYFNYEAQPDKSGLPSDRFSAERPEGSISTLTIQRTEQRDSAMYRCASSLVAGAYDEQFFGPGTRLTVL.

This rearrangement joins TRBV27 to TRBJ2-7; 7 bases line up with TRBD1. With V trimmed by 3 bases and J by 6 bases, 8 bases remained unmatched. The CDR3 consists of 14 residues. Germline-derived CDR1 and CDR2 are MNHEY and SMNVEV (reference sequence). CDR3 sequence: CASSFRDRVSEQYF. The CDR3 DNA reads TGTGCCAGCAGTTTCCGGGACAGAGTGTCCGAGCAGTACTTC.

This clone occurred once. The rearrangement links TRBV5-8 to TRBJ1-5; D is unclear. This CDR3 contains 14 residues. Germline V gene data show CDR1 as SGHTS and CDR2 as YDEGEE. V was pared by 8 bases and J by 1 base, with 13 bases between. The CDR3 loop is CASPPPGSNQPQHF. CDR3 sequence (DNA): TGTGCCAGTCCCCCCCCCGGAAGCAATCAGCCCCAGCATTTT.

About this clone: The sample holds other DNA sequences that translate to the same CDR3. V usage is TRBV6-6 and J usage is TRBJ2-7; D is perhaps TRBD2 (5 bases). CDR3 length: 15 amino acids. Per germline, CDR1 MNHNY and CDR2 SVGAGI (reference sequence). V was trimmed by 6 bases and J by 1 base, leaving 16 bases between them. CDR3 amino acids: CASSSPRTGSYEQYF. CDR3 coding DNA: TGTGCCAGCAGCAGCCCTCGGACTGGTTCCTACGAGCAGTACTTC.

The V gene is TRBV6-1, the J gene TRBJ1-5; 7 bases align to TRBD1. The germline CDR1 and CDR2 sequences are MNHNS and SASEGT. Trimming removed 3 bases from V and 1 base from J; junction bases left unmatched: 9. This CDR3 has 17 amino acids. The CDR3 is CASSDLTGRKSNQPQHF. The CDR3 DNA reads as TGTGCCAGCAGTGACTTGACAGGGAGGAAAAGCAATCAGCCCCAGCATTTT.

The V call is TRBV7-2, the J call TRBJ1-2; a possible D gene is TRBD1 (6 bases). The CDR3 runs 13 residues. Trimming cost V 5 bases and J 8 bases, with 15 bases left between them. Germline V gene sequence: CDR1 SGHTA, CDR2 FQGNSA. The CDR3 region has the DNA TGTGCCAGCAGCCGAGGGGGGATCTACGGCTACACCTTC. Translation gives CASSRGGIYGYTF.

The V and J genes are TRBV5-1 and TRBJ1-4; D unresolved. Trimming cost V 4 bases and J 5 bases, with 12 bases left between them. Germline-derived CDR1 and CDR2 are SGHRS and YFSETQ. The CDR3 is 14 residues long. The CDR3: CASSKEGGNEKLFF. The CDR3 DNA sequence: TGCGCCAGCAGCAAGGAGGGCGGGAATGAAAAACTGTTTTTT.

The V call is TRBV14, the J call TRBJ1-6; D call uncertain. The CDR3 is made up of 18 amino acids. Germline assignment: CDR1 SGHDN and CDR2 FVKESK. V was shortened by 1 base and J by 6 bases, with 19 bases between the two germline ends. In DNA form, the CDR3 reads TGTGCCAGCAGCCAAGGGATCCTCCGGTGGGCTAGTAATTCACCCCTCCACTTT. This sequence encodes CASSQGILRWASNSPLHF.

Note on this clone: Other DNA sequences from this sample encode an identical CDR3 as well. The chain uses TRBV5-4 and TRBJ2-3; possibly TRBD2 for D (6 bases). CDR1 is SGHNT and CDR2 is YYREEE in the germline V gene (reference sequence). Trimming removed 4 bases at V and 1 base at J, with 7 bases between. The CDR3 loop spans 13 amino acids. The CDR3 DNA reads as TGTGCCAGCAGCCGCGGGGGCACAGATACGCAGTATTTT. Encoded protein: CASSRGGTDTQYF.

V gene TRBV4-1 combines with J gene TRBJ2-7; D gene uncertain. This CDR3 has 17 amino acids. V lost 3 bases, J lost 0 bases, and 18 bases lay in between. The germline CDR1 and CDR2 sequences are MGHRA and YSYEKL. Here the CDR3 DNA reads TGCGCCAGCAGCCACCCGGTAGGGCTACAGAGCTCCTACGAGCAGTACTTC. Amino acids: CASSHPVGLQSSYEQYF.

Only a few counts were recorded for this clone. The J gene is TRBJ1-4, the V gene TRBV16; unclear D gene. The germline V gene has CDR1 KGHSY and CDR2 FQNENV. The CDR3 runs 14 residues. The V end was cut by 2 bases, the J end by 0 bases, with 4 bases between. In nucleotides, the CDR3 is TGTGCCAGCAGCCAAGATGCAACTAATGAAAAACTGTTTTTT. Amino acids: CASSQDATNEKLFF.

This chain joins TRBV30 and TRBJ1-2; 7 bases map to TRBD1. Looked up from germline, CDR1 is GTSNPN and CDR2 is SVGIG (reference sequence). The CDR3 totals 14 residues. V lost 3 bases and J lost 2; bases outside the gene matches: 6. CDR3 sequence (DNA): TGTGCCTGGAGACCACAGGGGTTCAACTATGGCTACACCTTC. Translation: CAWRPQGFNYGYTF.

The V and J genes are TRBV28 and TRBJ2-7, with TRBD1 matching 11 bases. J gave up 3 bases and V 4 bases, and 8 bases lay outside the gene matches. From germline, CDR1 is MDHEN and CDR2 SYDVKM. This CDR3 has 16 amino acids. The CDR3 here is CASSSPGTGGFYEQYF. The CDR3 bases are TGTGCCAGCAGTTCCCCCGGGACAGGGGGTTTCTACGAGCAGTACTTC.

On this clone itself: The sample carries other DNA sequences with the same CDR3. J is TRBJ1-5 and V is TRBV5-6; maybe TRBD1 (5 bases). The CDR3 length is 12 residues. Trimming cost V 0 bases and J 7 bases, with 5 bases left between them. The germline V gene encodes CDR1 SGHDT and CDR2 YYEEEE. The CDR3 loop is CASSLGDQPQHF. The CDR3 DNA follows: TGTGCCAGCAGCTTGGGGGACCAGCCCCAGCATTTT. Using reference TRBV5-6 and TRBJ1-5 for the parts outside the CDR3, the full variable domain is DAGVTQSPTHLIKTRGQQVTLRCSPKSGHDTVSWYQQALGQGPQFIFQYYEEEERQRGNFPDRFSGHQFPNYSSELNVNALLLGDSALYLCASSLGDQPQHFGDGTRLSIL.

The chain recombines TRBV28 with TRBJ2-4; D remains ambiguous. The germline V gene encodes CDR1 MDHEN and CDR2 SYDVKM. The CDR3 spans 16 residues. V shed 7 bases and J shed 0 bases, with 16 bases lying between them. CDR3 bases: TGTGCCAGCACTACAAGGTCAGCCTTAGCCAAAAACATTCAGTACTTC. Translated: CASTTRSALAKNIQYF.

V usage is TRBV7-4 and J usage is TRBJ2-7; D tentatively fits TRBD1 or TRBD2 (7 bases each). The CDR3 is made up of 20 amino acids. Per germline, CDR1 SGHVT and CDR2 SQSDAQ. Trimming cost V 5 bases and J 1 base, with 30 bases left between them. Written as DNA, the CDR3 is TGTGCCAGCAGCCTATGCCGGGGAGGGGGCGAAAGGTCCCCTTCCTACGAGCAGTACTTC. This gives the protein CASSLCRGGGERSPSYEQYF.